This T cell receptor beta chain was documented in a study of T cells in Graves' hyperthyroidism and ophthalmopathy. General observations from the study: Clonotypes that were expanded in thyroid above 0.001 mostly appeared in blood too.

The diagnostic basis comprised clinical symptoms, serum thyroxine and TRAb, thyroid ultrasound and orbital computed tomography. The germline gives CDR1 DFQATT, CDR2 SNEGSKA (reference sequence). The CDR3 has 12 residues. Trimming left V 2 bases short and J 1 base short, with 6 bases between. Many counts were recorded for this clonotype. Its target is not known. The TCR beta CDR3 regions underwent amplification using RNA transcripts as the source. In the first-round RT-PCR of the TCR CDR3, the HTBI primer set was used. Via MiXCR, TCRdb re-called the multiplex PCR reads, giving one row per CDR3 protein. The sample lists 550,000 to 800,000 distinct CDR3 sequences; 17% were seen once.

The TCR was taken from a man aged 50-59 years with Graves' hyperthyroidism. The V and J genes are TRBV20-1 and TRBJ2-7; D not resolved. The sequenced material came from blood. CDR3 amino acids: CSARLASYEQYF. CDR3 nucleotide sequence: TGCAGTGCTAGACTGGCATCCTACGAGCAGTACTTC.